A single sample is the source of the 22 T cell receptor beta chains below, sequenced in a study of radiotherapy plus CTLA-4 blockade in lung cancer. The table came from immunoSEQ multiplex PCR; TCRdb's copy has only in-frame clones and leaves some out. Of about 49,000 clones in the sample, 76% were seen once. The source was peripheral blood, collected from a patient treated with radiotherapy plus ipilimumab. The receptors shown here come from a human donor with non-small cell lung cancer who had stable disease on radiotherapy plus ipilimumab.

This chain joins TRBV6-4 and TRBJ2-2; D is uncertain. Trimming left V 5 bases short and J 6 bases short, with 16 bases between. Germline V lookup: CDR1 MRHNA, CDR2 SNTAGT. CDR3 length: 15 residues. CDR3 DNA: TGTGCCAGCAGTCCAGCTAGTATCTTCGCCGGGGAGCTGTTTTTT. Translation: CASSPASIFAGELFF.

V gene TRBV6-5 combines with J gene TRBJ2-7, with D possibly matching TRBD1 (6 bases). CDR3 size: 14 residues. V was shortened by 4 bases and J by 7 bases, with 17 bases between the two germline ends. CDR1 and CDR2 (germline): MNHEY, SVGAGI. CDR3 DNA: TGTGCCAGCAGTTCCCCCCCGAAAGGGGGAGAGCAGTACTTC. Translation gives CASSSPPKGGEQYF.

Concerning this clone itself: Other DNA sequences in this sample translate to the same CDR3. The chain employs TRBV5-1 and TRBJ1-1; D gene ambiguous. This CDR3 is built from 11 residues. Per the germline V gene, CDR1 is SGHRS and CDR2 is YFSETQ. V gave up 2 bases and J gave up 10 bases, with 9 bases separating them. CDR3 region: CASSFSDVAFF. The CDR3 DNA sequence: TGCGCCAGCAGCTTTAGCGACGTAGCTTTCTTT.

The V gene is TRBV5-1, the J gene TRBJ1-2; 7 positions agree with TRBD1. The germline V gene encodes CDR1 SGHRS and CDR2 YFSETQ. V dropped 3 bases and J dropped 10; count of bases not matched to a gene: 3. The CDR3 is made up of 11 amino acids. The CDR3 region has the DNA TGCGCCAGCAGCTATGACAGGGCCTACACCTTC. This gives the protein CASSYDRAYTF.

This chain joins TRBV7-9 and TRBJ1-1; D not resolved. Per germline, CDR1 SEHNR and CDR2 FQNEAQ (reference sequence). With 6 bases removed from V and 2 bases from J, the gap between germline ends came to 7 bases. CDR3 length equals 12 residues. CDR3 in amino acids: CASSAFNTEAFF. CDR3 in DNA: TGTGCCAGCAGTGCTTTCAACACTGAAGCTTTCTTT.

The chain is built from TRBV27 and TRBJ1-3, with D perhaps TRBD1 (6 bases). The CDR3 length is 14 residues. The germline V and J ends were trimmed by 5 bases and 9 bases, with 17 bases remaining between them. Germline V lookup: CDR1 MNHEY, CDR2 SMNVEV (reference sequence). For the CDR3, the DNA is TGTGCCAGCAGTCCCTTTTGGGGGGGCACCACCATATATTTT. Translated: CASSPFWGGTTIYF.

The chain has TRBV30 and TRBJ1-6; D call uncertain. Trimming took 0 bases from V and 6 from J, leaving 12 bases between them. Germline V gene lookup returns CDR1 GTSNPN and CDR2 SVGIG (reference sequence). The CDR3 has 15 amino acids. In DNA form, the CDR3 reads TGTGCCTGGAGTGTACAAAGGGTGGGTAATTCACCCCTCCACTTT. Its translation: CAWSVQRVGNSPLHF.

V and J are TRBV7-2 and TRBJ2-5, with 9 bases lining up with TRBD1. The CDR3 loop spans 15 amino acids. V lost 5 bases to trimming and J lost 5 bases; unmatched junction nucleotides: 9. Germline-derived CDR1 and CDR2 are SGHTA and FQGNSA. In nucleotides, the CDR3 is TGTGCCAGCAGCGTAGGGGACAGGGCCCGGGAGACCCAGTACTTC. Translation gives CASSVGDRARETQYF.

J is TRBJ2-5 and V is TRBV28, with 14 positions matching TRBD2. V was clipped by 5 bases and J by 7 bases; unmatched bases: 9. There are 16 residues in the CDR3. CDR1 is MDHEN and CDR2 is SYDVKM in the germline V gene. The CDR3 spells CASSPGTSGGRGTQYF. The CDR3 DNA reads TGTGCCAGCAGTCCTGGGACTAGCGGGGGCCGGGGGACCCAGTACTTC.

The rearrangement uses TRBV2 and TRBJ1-5, with 8 bases aligning to TRBD1. Germline trimming cut 6 bases from V and 4 bases from J; bases unmatched to any gene: 2. CDR3 length equals 13 residues. CDR1 is SNHLY, CDR2 FYNNEI, per germline. DNA for the CDR3: TGTGCCAGCAGCCGGGACAGGAATCAGCCCCAGCATTTT. It is translated as CASSRDRNQPQHF.

This clone was counted once. The chain joins TRBV21-1 to TRBJ1-4; the table's D call, TRBD1, was not checked against the DNA. TRBV21-1 is noted as a pseudogene. This CDR3 contains 17 residues. CDR3 in DNA: TGTGCCAGCAGCAAAGGGCACCGGACATCAACTAATGAAAAACTGTTTTTT. It is translated as CASSKGHRTSTNEKLFF.

The CDR3 coding sequence is TGTGCCAGCAGTTCCTATCCCGGAAATGAAGCTTTCTTT. As protein: CASSSYPGNEAFF. The V gene is TRBV6-5, the J gene TRBJ1-1; D is uncertain. Per the germline V gene, CDR1 is MNHEY and CDR2 is SVGAGI. V lost 4 bases to trimming and J lost 7 bases, with 13 bases between them. The CDR3 sequence is 13 residues long.

CDR3 DNA: TGTGCCAGCAGTGACAGGGGGCAGGATACGCAGTATTTT. Protein sequence: CASSDRGQDTQYF. The V call is TRBV7-2, the J call TRBJ2-3; 10 bases are a match to TRBD1. Trimming cost V 6 bases and J 6 bases; bases outside gene matches: 3. In germline, CDR1 is SGHTA, CDR2 FQGNSA. The CDR3 has 13 residues.

The chain has TRBV27 and TRBJ1-1, with a possible D match to TRBD1 (5 bases). CDR1 and CDR2 (germline): MNHEY, SMNVEV (reference sequence). The CDR3 is 14 amino acids. Trimming took off 0 bases at V and 4 bases at J, with 9 bases between the two ends. The CDR3 bases are TGTGCCAGCAGTTTATCGAGGAGGGGCACTGAAGCTTTCTTT. Amino acid sequence: CASSLSRRGTEAFF.

The table lists this clone with a count of one. The chain is built from TRBV28 and TRBJ1-2; D remains unclear. The V gene's germline CDR1 is MDHEN and CDR2 SYDVKM. V was pared by 2 bases and J by 5 bases, with 6 bases between. This CDR3 has 12 amino acids. CDR3 loop: CASSLRPYGYTF. The CDR3 coding sequence is TGTGCCAGCAGTTTACGTCCTTATGGCTACACCTTC.

With respect to this clone: The sample has other DNA sequences that encode this CDR3 too. The rearrangement links TRBV27 to TRBJ2-5, with D uncertain. The CDR3 has 14 residues. The germline V and J ends were trimmed by 0 bases and 3 bases, with 8 bases remaining between them. Germline loops: CDR1 MNHEY, CDR2 SMNVEV (reference sequence). The CDR3 coding sequence is TGTGCCAGCAGTTTATCCGGAAGAGAAGAGACCCAGTACTTC. The encoded protein is CASSLSGREETQYF.

This sequence joins TRBV11-3 and TRBJ2-3, with TRBD2 as a possible D gene (6 bases). From germline, CDR1 is SGHNT and CDR2 YENEEA. This CDR3 comprises 15 residues. Trimming removed 4 bases at V and 7 bases at J, with 18 bases between. CDR3 amino acids: CASSSRDGRVNTQYF. The CDR3 region has the DNA TGTGCCAGCAGCTCCCGGGACGGGAGAGTGAATACGCAGTATTTT.

This clone was counted between two and nine times. This sequence joins TRBV27 and TRBJ2-3, with 9 bases aligning to TRBD1. Germline lookup yields CDR1 MNHEY and CDR2 SMNVEV (reference sequence). Trimming took 4 bases from V and 4 from J; bases not matched to a gene: 6. There are 15 residues in the CDR3. The CDR3 is CASSSGTGTPDTQYF. As DNA, the CDR3 is TGTGCCAGCAGTTCCGGGACAGGGACCCCAGATACGCAGTATTTT.

This clone occurred a few times. The chain uses TRBV27 and TRBJ2-1; D may be TRBD1 or TRBD2 (5 bases each). The V end lost 7 bases, the J end lost 2 bases, and 15 bases lay between the germline ends. CDR1 and CDR2 (germline): MNHEY, SMNVEV (reference sequence). The CDR3 covers 15 residues. The CDR3 sequence: CASKTGTVTYNEQFF. CDR3 coding DNA: TGTGCCAGCAAAACTGGGACGGTAACCTACAATGAGCAGTTCTTC.

The V gene is TRBV7-9, the J gene TRBJ1-2; D is perhaps TRBD1 (6 bases). This CDR3 has 14 residues. Germline CDR1 SEHNR, CDR2 FQNEAQ (reference sequence). V lost 3 bases and J 3 bases, leaving 11 bases between the germline ends. The CDR3 is CASSFGQSHYGYTF. The CDR3 DNA is TGTGCCAGCAGCTTTGGACAGTCGCACTATGGCTACACCTTC.

The rearrangement uses TRBV5-4 and TRBJ2-7; weak D call: TRBD2 (6 bases). Germline assignment: CDR1 SGHNT and CDR2 YYREEE (reference sequence). The CDR3 has 14 amino acids. The V end was cut by 4 bases, the J end by 3 bases, with 14 bases between. The CDR3 coding sequence is TGTGCCAGCAGCCTGGGACTCTCCGGCTACGAGCAGTACTTC. Its protein is CASSLGLSGYEQYF.

V and J are TRBV6-1 and TRBJ2-5; TRBD1 is a possible D gene (5 bases). Germline V gene lookup returns CDR1 MNHNS and CDR2 SASEGT. V lost 7 bases and J 6 bases, leaving 15 bases between the germline ends. This CDR3 region has 13 residues. CDR3 coding DNA: TGTGCCAGCAAAGATCTCCAGGGAAAGACCCAGTACTTC. Residues: CASKDLQGKTQYF.